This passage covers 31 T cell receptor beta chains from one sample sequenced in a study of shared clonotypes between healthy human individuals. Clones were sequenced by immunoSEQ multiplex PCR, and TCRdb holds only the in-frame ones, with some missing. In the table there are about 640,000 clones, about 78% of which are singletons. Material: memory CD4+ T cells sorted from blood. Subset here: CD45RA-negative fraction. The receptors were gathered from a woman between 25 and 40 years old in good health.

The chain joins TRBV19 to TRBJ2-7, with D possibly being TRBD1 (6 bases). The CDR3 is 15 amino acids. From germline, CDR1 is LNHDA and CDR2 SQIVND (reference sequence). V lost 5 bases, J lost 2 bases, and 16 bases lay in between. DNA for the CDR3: TGTGCCAGTAGTCCAGGGGCCATGCTCGCCTACGAGCAGTACTTC. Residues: CASSPGAMLAYEQYF.

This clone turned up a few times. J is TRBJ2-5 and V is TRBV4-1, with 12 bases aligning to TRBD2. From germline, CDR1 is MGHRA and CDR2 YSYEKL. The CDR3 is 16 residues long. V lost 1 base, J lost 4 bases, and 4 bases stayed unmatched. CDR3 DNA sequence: TGCGCCAGCAGCCAAGCTCTAGCGGGAGGGCCAGAGACCCAGTACTTC. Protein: CASSQALAGGPETQYF.

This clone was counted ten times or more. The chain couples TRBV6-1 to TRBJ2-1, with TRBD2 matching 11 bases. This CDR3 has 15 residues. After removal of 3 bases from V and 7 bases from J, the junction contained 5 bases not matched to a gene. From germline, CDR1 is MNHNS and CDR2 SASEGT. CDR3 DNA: TGTGCCAGCAGTGACTTAGCGGGAGGGCCGAATGAGCAGTTCTTC. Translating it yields CASSDLAGGPNEQFF.

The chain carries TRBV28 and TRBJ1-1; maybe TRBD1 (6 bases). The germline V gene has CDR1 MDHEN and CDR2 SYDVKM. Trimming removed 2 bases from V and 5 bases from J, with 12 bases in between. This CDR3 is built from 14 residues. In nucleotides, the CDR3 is TGTGCCAGCAGTTTAAGAGGGGGAACGACTGAAGCTTTCTTT. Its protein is CASSLRGGTTEAFF.

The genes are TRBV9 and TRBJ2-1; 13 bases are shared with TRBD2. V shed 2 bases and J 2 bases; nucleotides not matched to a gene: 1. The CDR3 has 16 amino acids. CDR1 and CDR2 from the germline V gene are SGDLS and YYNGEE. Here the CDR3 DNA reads TGTGCCAGCAGCGTGACTAGCGGGAGGACCTACAATGAGCAGTTCTTC. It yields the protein CASSVTSGRTYNEQFF.

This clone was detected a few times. The CDR3 DNA is TGTGCCAGCAGTGAACGGCGGCTAGATCAGCCCCAGCATTTT. Its translation is CASSERRLDQPQHF. The chain uses TRBV2 and TRBJ1-5; D not certain. Germline-derived CDR1 and CDR2 are SNHLY and FYNNEI. V was pared by 2 bases and J by 5 bases, with 10 bases between. The CDR3 spans 14 residues.

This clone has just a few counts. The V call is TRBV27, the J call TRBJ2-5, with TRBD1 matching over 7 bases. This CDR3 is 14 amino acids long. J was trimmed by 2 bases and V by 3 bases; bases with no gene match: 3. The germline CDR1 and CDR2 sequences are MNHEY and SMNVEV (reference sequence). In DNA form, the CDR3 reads TGTGCCAGCAGTTTCGCGACAGGGCAAGAGACCCAGTACTTC. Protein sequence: CASSFATGQETQYF.

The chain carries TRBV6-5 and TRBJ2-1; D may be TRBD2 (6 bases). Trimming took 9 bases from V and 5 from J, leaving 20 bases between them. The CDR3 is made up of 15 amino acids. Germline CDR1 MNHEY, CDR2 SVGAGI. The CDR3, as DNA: TGTGCCAGTGGGGATAGGAGGGCTGGGAACAATGAGCAGTTCTTC. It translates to CASGDRRAGNNEQFF.

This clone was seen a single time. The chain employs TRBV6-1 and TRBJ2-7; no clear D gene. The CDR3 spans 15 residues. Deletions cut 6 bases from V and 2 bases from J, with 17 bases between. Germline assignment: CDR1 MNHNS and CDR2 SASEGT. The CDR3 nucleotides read TGTGCCAGCAGCCCTCCCCCGACAACACCCTACGAGCAGTACTTC. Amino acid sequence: CASSPPPTTPYEQYF.

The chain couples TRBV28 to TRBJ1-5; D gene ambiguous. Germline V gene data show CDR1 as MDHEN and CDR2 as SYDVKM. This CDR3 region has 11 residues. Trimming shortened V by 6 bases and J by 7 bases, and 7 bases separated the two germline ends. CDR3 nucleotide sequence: TGTGCCAGCAGAACGGGGCAGCCCCAGCATTTT. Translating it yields CASRTGQPQHF.

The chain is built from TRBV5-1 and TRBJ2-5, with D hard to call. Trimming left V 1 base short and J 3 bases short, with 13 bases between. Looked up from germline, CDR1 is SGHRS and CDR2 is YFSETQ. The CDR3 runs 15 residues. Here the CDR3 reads CASSLNSPPEETQYF. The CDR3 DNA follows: TGCGCCAGCAGCTTGAACAGTCCTCCCGAAGAGACCCAGTACTTC.

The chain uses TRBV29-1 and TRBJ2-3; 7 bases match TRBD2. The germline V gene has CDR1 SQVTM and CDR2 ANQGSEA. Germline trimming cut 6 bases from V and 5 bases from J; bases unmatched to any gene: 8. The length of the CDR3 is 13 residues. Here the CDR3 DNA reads TGCAGCGTAGAAAGCGGGGTGGGAGATACGCAGTATTTT. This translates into CSVESGVGDTQYF.

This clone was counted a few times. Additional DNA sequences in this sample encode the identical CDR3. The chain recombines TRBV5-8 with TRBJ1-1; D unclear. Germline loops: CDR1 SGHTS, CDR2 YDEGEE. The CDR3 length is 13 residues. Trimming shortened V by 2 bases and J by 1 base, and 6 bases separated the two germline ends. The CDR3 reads CASSLTSNTEAFF. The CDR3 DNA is TGTGCCAGCAGCTTAACATCGAACACTGAAGCTTTCTTT.

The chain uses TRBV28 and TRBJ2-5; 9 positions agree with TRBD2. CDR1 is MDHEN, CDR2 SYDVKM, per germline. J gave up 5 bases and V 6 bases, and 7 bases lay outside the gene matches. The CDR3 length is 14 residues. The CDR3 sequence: CASSRPRGGETQYF. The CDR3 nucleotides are TGTGCCAGCAGCAGACCGCGGGGGGGCGAGACCCAGTACTTC. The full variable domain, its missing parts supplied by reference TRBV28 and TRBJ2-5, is DVKVTQSSRYLVKRTGEKVFLECVQDMDHENMFWYRQDPGLGLRLIYFSYDVKMKEKGDIPEGYSVSREKKERFSLILESASTNQTSMYLCASSRPRGGETQYFGPGTRLLVL.

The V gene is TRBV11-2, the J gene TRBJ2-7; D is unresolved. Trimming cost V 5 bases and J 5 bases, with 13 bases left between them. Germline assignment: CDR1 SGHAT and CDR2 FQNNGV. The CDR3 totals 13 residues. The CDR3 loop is CASSAPRYHEQYF. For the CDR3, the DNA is TGTGCCAGCAGCGCTCCTAGGTACCACGAGCAGTACTTC.

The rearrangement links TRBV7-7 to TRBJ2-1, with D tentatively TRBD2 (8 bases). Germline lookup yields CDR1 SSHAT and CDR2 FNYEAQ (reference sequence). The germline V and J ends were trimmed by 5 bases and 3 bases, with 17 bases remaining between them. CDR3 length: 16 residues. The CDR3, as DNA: TGTGCCAGCAGCCAGGGGGGCGGGAGGTACTACAATGAGCAGTTCTTC. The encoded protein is CASSQGGGRYYNEQFF.

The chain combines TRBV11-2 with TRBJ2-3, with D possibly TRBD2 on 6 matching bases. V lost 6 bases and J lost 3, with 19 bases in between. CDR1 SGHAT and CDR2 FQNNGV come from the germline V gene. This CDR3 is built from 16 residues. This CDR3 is CASRLGSSGLTDTQYF. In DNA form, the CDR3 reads TGTGCCAGCAGACTAGGGTCCTCGGGACTGACAGATACGCAGTATTTT.

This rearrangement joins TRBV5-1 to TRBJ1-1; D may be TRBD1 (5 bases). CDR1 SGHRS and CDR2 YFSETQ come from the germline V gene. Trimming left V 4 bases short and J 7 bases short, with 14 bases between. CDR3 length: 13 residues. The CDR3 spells CASSPDGQGEAFF. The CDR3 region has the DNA TGCGCCAGCAGCCCGGATGGGCAGGGTGAAGCTTTCTTT.

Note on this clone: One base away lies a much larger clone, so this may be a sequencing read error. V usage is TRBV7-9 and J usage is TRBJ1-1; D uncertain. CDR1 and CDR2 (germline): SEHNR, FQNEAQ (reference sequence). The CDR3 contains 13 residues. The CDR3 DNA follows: TGTACCAGCACCTTAGTGATGAACACTGAAGCTTTCTTT. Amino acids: CTSTLVMNTEAFF. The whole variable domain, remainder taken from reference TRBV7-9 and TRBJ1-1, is DTGVSQNPRHKITKRGQNVTFRCDPISEHNRLYWYRQTLGQGPEFLTYFQNEAQLEKSRLLSDRFSAERPKGSFSTLEIQRTEQGDSAMYLCTSTLVMNTEAFFGQGTRLTVV.

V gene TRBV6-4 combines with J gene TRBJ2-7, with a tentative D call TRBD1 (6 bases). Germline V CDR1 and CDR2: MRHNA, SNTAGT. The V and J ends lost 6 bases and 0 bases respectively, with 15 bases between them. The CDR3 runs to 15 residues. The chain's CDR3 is CASSPRGSLSYEQYF. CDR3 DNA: TGTGCCAGCAGCCCCAGGGGATCCCTCTCCTACGAGCAGTACTTC.

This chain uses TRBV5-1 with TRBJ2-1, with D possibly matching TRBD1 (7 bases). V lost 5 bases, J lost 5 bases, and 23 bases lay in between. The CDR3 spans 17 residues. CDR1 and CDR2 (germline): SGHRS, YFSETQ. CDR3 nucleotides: TGCGCCAGCAGGCCCCAGGGGGGCTTGGGCGAGAACAATGAGCAGTTCTTC. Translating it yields CASRPQGGLGENNEQFF.

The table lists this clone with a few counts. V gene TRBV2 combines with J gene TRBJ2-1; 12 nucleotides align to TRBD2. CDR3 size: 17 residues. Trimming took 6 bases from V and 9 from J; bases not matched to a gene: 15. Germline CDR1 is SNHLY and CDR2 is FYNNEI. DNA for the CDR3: TGTGCCAGCAGCGGGGGACTAGCGGGTAAATCAAGAGGTGAGCAGTTCTTC. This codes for CASSGGLAGKSRGEQFF.

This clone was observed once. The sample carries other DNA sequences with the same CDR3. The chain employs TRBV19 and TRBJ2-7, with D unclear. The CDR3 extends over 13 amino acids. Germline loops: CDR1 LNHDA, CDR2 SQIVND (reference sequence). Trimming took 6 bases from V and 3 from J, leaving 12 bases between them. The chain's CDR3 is CASSRGGNYEQYF. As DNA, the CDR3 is TGTGCCAGTAGCAGAGGCGGTAACTACGAGCAGTACTTC.

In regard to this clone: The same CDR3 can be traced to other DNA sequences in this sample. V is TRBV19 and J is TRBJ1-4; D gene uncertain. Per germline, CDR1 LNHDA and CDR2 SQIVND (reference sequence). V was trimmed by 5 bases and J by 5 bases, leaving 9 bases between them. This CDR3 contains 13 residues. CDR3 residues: CASSRRTNEKLFF. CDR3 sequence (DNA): TGTGCCAGTAGTCGGCGGACGAATGAAAAACTGTTTTTT.

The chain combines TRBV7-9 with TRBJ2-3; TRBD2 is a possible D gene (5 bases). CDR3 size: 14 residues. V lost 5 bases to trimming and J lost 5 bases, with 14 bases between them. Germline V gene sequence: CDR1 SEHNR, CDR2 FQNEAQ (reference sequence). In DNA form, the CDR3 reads TGTGCCAGCAGCCGGGGTCGGGATGAAGATACGCAGTATTTT. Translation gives CASSRGRDEDTQYF.

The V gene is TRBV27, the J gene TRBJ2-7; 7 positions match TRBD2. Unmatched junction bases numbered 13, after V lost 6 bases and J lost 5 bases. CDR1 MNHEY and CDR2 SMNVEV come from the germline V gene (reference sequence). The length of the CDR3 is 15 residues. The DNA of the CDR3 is TGTGCCAGCAGACTAATCGGCGGGAGTTTTGACGAGCAGTACTTC. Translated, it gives CASRLIGGSFDEQYF.

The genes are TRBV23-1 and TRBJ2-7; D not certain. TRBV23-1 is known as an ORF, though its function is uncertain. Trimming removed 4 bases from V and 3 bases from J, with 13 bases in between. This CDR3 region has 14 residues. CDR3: CASSLPTAHYEQYF. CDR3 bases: TGCGCCAGCAGTCTGCCAACTGCCCACTACGAGCAGTACTTC.

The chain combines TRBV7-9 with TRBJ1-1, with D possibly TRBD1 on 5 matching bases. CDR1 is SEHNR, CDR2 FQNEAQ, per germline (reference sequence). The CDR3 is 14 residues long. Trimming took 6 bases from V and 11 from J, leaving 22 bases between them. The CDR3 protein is CASRTDSGAGDAFF. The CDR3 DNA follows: TGTGCCAGCAGGACCGACAGCGGCGCTGGTGATGCTTTCTTT.

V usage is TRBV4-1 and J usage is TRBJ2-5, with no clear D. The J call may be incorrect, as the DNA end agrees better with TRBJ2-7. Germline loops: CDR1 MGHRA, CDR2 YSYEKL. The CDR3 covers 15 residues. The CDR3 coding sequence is TGCGCCAGCAGCCAAGCTGTGGGGTCATCCTACGAGCAGTACTTC. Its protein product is CASSQAVGSSYEQYF.

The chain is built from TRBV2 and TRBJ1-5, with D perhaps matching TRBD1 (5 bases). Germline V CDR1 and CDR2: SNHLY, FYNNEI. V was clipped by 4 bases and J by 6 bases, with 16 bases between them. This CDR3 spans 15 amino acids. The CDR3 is CASSGGRVLGQPQHF. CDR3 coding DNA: TGTGCCAGCAGTGGTGGCAGGGTATTAGGTCAGCCCCAGCATTTT.

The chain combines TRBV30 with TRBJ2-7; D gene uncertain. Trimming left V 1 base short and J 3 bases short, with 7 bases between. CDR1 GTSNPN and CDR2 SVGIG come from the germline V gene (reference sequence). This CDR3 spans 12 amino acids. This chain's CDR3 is CAWSAPGYEQYF. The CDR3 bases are TGTGCCTGGAGTGCCCCAGGCTACGAGCAGTACTTC.